The clone carrying this TCR beta chain was picked up a small number of times. Its cognate antigen is unknown. Trimming cost V 6 bases and J 10 bases, with 21 bases left between them. The germline V gene has CDR1 MDHEN and CDR2 SYDVKM. The length of the CDR3 is 14 residues. Alongside CTLA-4 blockade with ipilimumab, patients with chemo-refractory metastatic non-small-cell lung cancer received focal radiation. This entry comes from a study of radiotherapy plus CTLA-4 blockade in lung cancer. Background on the study: Roughly a sixth of enrolled patients responded objectively, and about 31% had disease control. Regarding the study as a whole: TCR clones originating in tumors grew in number in blood after radiotherapy plus ipilimumab.

Libraries were prepared by immunoSEQ multiplex PCR; TCRdb keeps only in-frame clonotypes and omits some of them. The sample contains under 90,000 clones, roughly 78% of which appear only once. The TCR sequence derives from a human donor with non-small cell lung cancer that progressed on radiotherapy plus ipilimumab. The chain couples TRBV28 to TRBJ1-1; D is ambiguous. The sequenced sample was peripheral blood, obtained from a patient treated with radiotherapy plus ipilimumab. This chain's CDR3 is CASRVREQPTRAFF. As DNA, the CDR3 is TGTGCCAGCAGAGTACGTGAGCAGCCAACTCGAGCTTTCTTT.